The 29 T cell receptor beta chains in this list originate from one sample, sequenced in a study of blood T cell repertoires in COVID-19. Profiling relied on immunoSEQ multiplex PCR, and the TCRdb table lists in-frame clones only, not all of them. The repertoire consists of some 250,000 clones, with 82% occurring once and the leading ten covering around 12%. Sequenced input: peripheral blood. The receptors shown here come from a woman aged 60 to 75 with active or convalescent COVID-19.

This chain connects TRBV19 to TRBJ2-6; 7 nucleotides line up with TRBD1. Germline V CDR1 and CDR2: LNHDA, SQIVND (reference sequence). The CDR3 runs 18 residues. The V gene end was trimmed by 4 bases and the J gene end by 2 bases; junction bases not matched to a gene: 11. The CDR3 DNA is TGTGCCAGTAGTACCCATTCGGGCACAGGGGCTGGGGCCAACGTCCTGACTTTC. It translates to CASSTHSGTGAGANVLTF.

The sample holds one count of this clone. The V gene is TRBV7-9, the J gene TRBJ2-1; D is perhaps TRBD1 (7 bases). The V gene's germline CDR1 is SEHNR and CDR2 FQNEAQ (reference sequence). Trimming cost V 7 bases and J 8 bases, with 18 bases left between them. This CDR3 has 14 residues. The CDR3 spells CASTKSGGRDEQFF. The CDR3 nucleotides are TGTGCCAGCACCAAGTCAGGGGGGCGCGATGAGCAGTTCTTC.

The chain uses TRBV6-2 or TRBV6-3 and TRBJ2-1; D gene ambiguous. Trimming removed 5 bases at V and 0 bases at J, with 14 bases between. Per the germline V gene, CDR1 is MNHEY and CDR2 is SVGEGT. The CDR3 is 16 amino acids. CDR3 DNA sequence: TGTGCCAGCAGTAGCCCTCTCGCGAGCTCCTACAATGAGCAGTTCTTC. Translated, it gives CASSSPLASSYNEQFF.

This chain links TRBV10-3 with TRBJ1-6; 9 bases fit TRBD1. J gave up 7 bases and V 1 base, and 2 bases lay outside the gene matches. The length of the CDR3 is 15 residues. CDR1 is ENHRY, CDR2 SYGVKD, per germline. The CDR3 region is CAISEWGQGNSPLHF. CDR3 nucleotide sequence: TGTGCCATCAGTGAGTGGGGACAGGGAAATTCACCCCTCCACTTT.

The chain combines TRBV7-9 with TRBJ2-1, with a possible D match to TRBD1 (6 bases). The CDR3 length is 15 residues. Germline V gene lookup returns CDR1 SEHNR and CDR2 FQNEAQ (reference sequence). Trimming removed 5 bases at V and 4 bases at J, with 15 bases between. The CDR3, as DNA: TGTGCCAGCAGCCCACAGGGTAGTTTGTACAATGAGCAGTTCTTC. It is translated as CASSPQGSLYNEQFF.

As DNA, the CDR3 is TGTGCCAGCAGTAGGAGCTACGAGCAGTACTTC. Its protein is CASSRSYEQYF. The rearrangement uses TRBV6-2 or TRBV6-3 and TRBJ2-7; D not resolved. V lost 5 bases and J lost 3, with 5 bases in between. Per the germline V gene, CDR1 is MNHEY and CDR2 is SVGEGT. There are 11 residues in the CDR3.

The chain carries TRBV3-1 (or the pseudogene TRBV3-2) and TRBJ1-5; D unclear. Between the trimmed V and J ends, which lost 4 bases and 6 bases, there was a span of 7 bases. Germline CDR1 is LGHDT and CDR2 is YNNKEL (reference sequence). CDR3 length equals 12 residues. For the CDR3, the DNA is TGTGCCAGCAGCCTCGGGGTTCAGCCCCAGCATTTT. This translates into CASSLGVQPQHF.

A few counts support this clone. The rearrangement links TRBV29-1 to TRBJ1-1; maybe TRBD1 (5 bases). Germline V gives CDR1 SQVTM, CDR2 ANQGSEA. This CDR3 contains 13 residues. Trimming took off 5 bases at V and 1 base at J, with 11 bases between the two ends. CDR3 protein: CSVRGLGNTEAFF. In nucleotides, the CDR3 is TGCAGCGTTCGGGGGTTGGGGAACACTGAAGCTTTCTTT.

The CDR3 loop is CASSIGRQGAGKTEAFF. The CDR3 nucleotides are TGTGCCAGTAGTATAGGCCGACAGGGGGCCGGTAAAACTGAAGCTTTCTTT. This chain connects TRBV19 to TRBJ1-1, with TRBD1 matching 10 bases. With 1 base clipped from V and 5 bases from J, the junction kept 10 bases outside the gene matches. Germline V gene sequence: CDR1 LNHDA, CDR2 SQIVND (reference sequence). The CDR3 sequence is 17 residues long.

In its sample, this clone was seen a few times. The J gene is TRBJ2-1, the V gene TRBV7-9, with TRBD1 as a possible D gene (5 bases). This CDR3 region has 14 residues. In germline, CDR1 is SEHNR, CDR2 FQNEAQ (reference sequence). Trimming took off 5 bases at V and 1 base at J, with 9 bases between the two ends. The CDR3 DNA sequence: TGTGCCAGCAGCAAGGACATGTCCTACAATGAGCAGTTCTTC. Its translation: CASSKDMSYNEQFF.

For the CDR3, the DNA is TGTGCCAGTCGACACGCCGGGACAGAGGGAAACTATGGCTACACCTTC. Translation: CASRHAGTEGNYGYTF. The chain has TRBV19 and TRBJ1-2, with TRBD1 matching 7 bases. Germline V gene lookup returns CDR1 LNHDA and CDR2 SQIVND (reference sequence). This CDR3 region has 16 residues. After removal of 8 bases from V and 2 bases from J, the junction contained 14 bases not matched to a gene.

The CDR3 DNA follows: TGTGCCAGCTCACCCTCCGCGCCGTTGTCTGGGGCCAACGTCCTGACTTTC. Translated: CASSPSAPLSGANVLTF. J is TRBJ2-6 and V is TRBV18; D is uncertain. Trimming left V 3 bases short and J 1 base short, with 13 bases between. This CDR3 is built from 17 residues. Per germline, CDR1 KGHSH and CDR2 LQKENI.

The chain is built from TRBV6-5 and TRBJ1-5; TRBD1 aligns across 8 bases. CDR1 is MNHEY and CDR2 is SVGAGI in the germline V gene. The CDR3 is 13 amino acids. Unmatched junction bases numbered 2, after V lost 6 bases and J lost 4 bases. The DNA of the CDR3 is TGTGCCAGCAGCAGGGACAGGAATCAGCCCCAGCATTTT. It is translated as CASSRDRNQPQHF.

The CDR3: CASSPGLGTDTQYF. The CDR3 coding sequence is TGCGCCAGCAGCCCCGGTCTGGGCACAGATACGCAGTATTTT. V and J are TRBV4-1 and TRBJ2-3; D remains unclear. Germline V gives CDR1 MGHRA, CDR2 YSYEKL. Trimming removed 4 bases from V and 1 base from J, with 9 bases in between. This CDR3 comprises 14 residues.

The gene calls are TRBV4-3 and TRBJ1-2; 8 bases line up with TRBD1. The CDR3 covers 14 residues. Germline CDR1 LGHNA, CDR2 YSLEER. J lost 8 bases, V lost 0 bases, and 5 bases had no gene match. The CDR3 is CASSQDRTGYGYTF. In DNA form, the CDR3 reads TGCGCCAGCAGCCAAGATCGGACAGGGTACGGCTACACCTTC.

The chain employs TRBV28 and TRBJ1-6; D uncertain. The germline CDR1 and CDR2 sequences are MDHEN and SYDVKM. Trimming left V 3 bases short and J 5 bases short, with 8 bases between. The CDR3 has 14 residues. This CDR3 reads CASSLQDHNSPLHF. As DNA, the CDR3 is TGTGCCAGCAGTTTGCAGGATCATAATTCACCCCTCCACTTT.

The rearrangement uses TRBV30 and TRBJ1-4; D is possibly TRBD1 (6 bases). The CDR3 consists of 14 residues. V was clipped by 1 base and J by 8 bases, with 14 bases between them. Per germline, CDR1 GTSNPN and CDR2 SVGIG (reference sequence). DNA of the CDR3: TGTGCCTGGAGTGAGGGGGGGGCGGGAGAAAAACTGTTTTTT. Its translation: CAWSEGGAGEKLFF.

The gene calls are TRBV5-1 and TRBJ1-1; tentative D call: TRBD1 (6 bases). Trimming took 7 bases from V and 7 from J, leaving 17 bases between them. The CDR3 extends over 13 amino acids. Germline CDR1 is SGHRS and CDR2 is YFSETQ. CDR3 in amino acids: CASSMRDTDEAFF. As DNA, the CDR3 is TGCGCCAGCTCAATGAGGGACACAGATGAAGCTTTCTTT.

The DNA for the CDR3 is TGTGCCAGTAGCCCCGGACAGGGGGGCTGGAACACTGAAGCTTTCTTT. Translated: CASSPGQGGWNTEAFF. This chain links TRBV19 with TRBJ1-1, with TRBD1 identical over 10 bases. The CDR3 totals 16 residues. V trimming: 6 bases; J trimming: 1 base; junction bases outside the gene matches: 8. CDR1 is LNHDA, CDR2 SQIVND, per germline (reference sequence). The whole variable domain, remainder taken from reference TRBV19 and TRBJ1-1, is DGGITQSPKYLFRKEGQNVTLSCEQNLNHDAMYWYRQDPGQGLRLIYYSQIVNDFQKGDIAEGYSVSREKKESFPLTVTSAQKNPTAFYLCASSPGQGGWNTEAFFGQGTRLTVV.

The chain recombines TRBV7-9 with TRBJ2-7; 8 bases map to TRBD2. The trim removed 3 bases at V and 3 bases at J, leaving 4 bases unmatched. Germline assignment: CDR1 SEHNR and CDR2 FQNEAQ (reference sequence). The CDR3 runs 14 residues. In DNA form, the CDR3 reads TGTGCCAGCAGCTTGGTGGGACTAGTCTACGAGCAGTACTTC. It is translated as CASSLVGLVYEQYF.

The chain has TRBV18 and TRBJ2-7; D perhaps matches TRBD1 (6 bases). Deletions cut 3 bases from V and 3 bases from J, with 12 bases between. The CDR3 has 14 amino acids. CDR1 and CDR2 (germline): KGHSH, LQKENI. CDR3 region: CASSPGTTIYEQYF. In nucleotides, the CDR3 is TGTGCCAGCTCACCGGGGACAACTATCTACGAGCAGTACTTC.

The gene calls are TRBV3-1 (or the pseudogene TRBV3-2) and TRBJ2-5; tentative D call: TRBD2 (5 bases). CDR1 and CDR2 (germline): LGHDT, YNNKEL (reference sequence). The CDR3 spans 11 residues. Trimming removed 4 bases at V and 8 bases at J, with 8 bases between. In DNA form, the CDR3 reads TGTGCCAGCAGCCTTAGCGTTACCCAGTACTTC. Its protein product is CASSLSVTQYF.

The gene calls are TRBV5-1 and TRBJ2-7, with 13 nucleotides matching TRBD2. V dropped 4 bases and J dropped 7; count of bases not matched to a gene: 5. The CDR3 is made up of 14 amino acids. Germline V lookup: CDR1 SGHRS, CDR2 YFSETQ. The CDR3 nucleotides read TGCGCCAGCAGCCCCCGGACTAGCGGGGGTGAGCAGTACTTC. Protein: CASSPRTSGGEQYF.

This rearrangement joins TRBV21-1 to TRBJ1-4; no DNA check was done on the table's D call, TRBD1. TRBV21-1 is a listed pseudogene. The CDR3 is 17 amino acids. CDR3 loop: CATTGQGRARRDEKLFF. The DNA for the CDR3 is TGTGCCACCACAGGACAGGGGAGGGCTAGGCGGGATGAAAAACTGTTTTTT.

This chain connects TRBV11-2 to TRBJ1-2, with D perhaps matching TRBD1 (5 bases). The CDR3 is made up of 15 amino acids. Trimming shortened V by 2 bases and J by 3 bases, and 13 bases separated the two germline ends. From germline, CDR1 is SGHAT and CDR2 FQNNGV. The CDR3 here is CASSLNMAQDYGYTF. The CDR3 nucleotides read TGTGCCAGCAGCTTAAACATGGCACAGGACTATGGCTACACCTTC.

V gene TRBV11-2 combines with J gene TRBJ2-3; TRBD2 agrees at 11 bases. V was pared by 5 bases and J by 2 bases, with 9 bases of the junction left unmatched. This CDR3 contains 17 residues. CDR1 is SGHAT and CDR2 is FQNNGV in the germline V gene. Written as DNA, the CDR3 is TGTGCCAGCAGCGTGGTACTAGCGGGGGCCTTCACAGATACGCAGTATTTT. Residues: CASSVVLAGAFTDTQYF.

The chain combines TRBV7-9 with TRBJ1-6; the match to TRBD1 covers 9 bases. This CDR3 is built from 16 residues. After removal of 4 bases from V and 5 bases from J, the junction contained 6 bases not matched to a gene. Germline loops: CDR1 SEHNR, CDR2 FQNEAQ (reference sequence). This CDR3 is CASSSPQGANNSPLHF. DNA of the CDR3: TGTGCCAGCAGCTCCCCACAGGGGGCGAATAATTCACCCCTCCACTTT.

This clone was observed a handful of times. The chain carries TRBV29-1 and TRBJ2-3; a possible D gene is TRBD2 (7 bases). CDR3 length: 14 residues. Germline V gene lookup returns CDR1 SQVTM and CDR2 ANQGSEA. V lost 4 bases and J lost 2, with 13 bases in between. CDR3 sequence: CSVALGGATDTQYF. CDR3 bases: TGCAGCGTTGCCCTGGGGGGGGCCACAGATACGCAGTATTTT.

This clone has just one count. This sequence joins TRBV27 and TRBJ1-6, with 10 nucleotides matching TRBD1. After removal of 5 bases from V and 9 bases from J, the junction contained 4 bases not matched to a gene. This CDR3 is built from 14 residues. The germline gives CDR1 MNHEY, CDR2 SMNVEV (reference sequence). For the CDR3, the DNA is TGTGCCAGCAGTATCGACAGGGGGCGTTCACCCCTCCACTTT. It encodes CASSIDRGRSPLHF.